Below are 21 T cell receptor beta chains sequenced from a single sample in a study of cytomegalovirus exposure and HLA in healthy donors. Primers for the PCR totalled 60 Vbeta and 13 Jbeta. Libraries were prepared by immunoSEQ multiplex PCR; TCRdb keeps only in-frame clonotypes and omits some of them. In the table there are about 260,000 clones, about 83% of which are singletons. Sequencing used PBMCs. The receptors originated from a middle-aged woman in good health and CMV-seropositive.

The chain couples TRBV7-3 to TRBJ2-5; 10 bases map to TRBD1. V was clipped by 5 bases and J by 4 bases; unmatched bases: 1. The CDR3 sequence is 13 residues long. Germline values: CDR1 SGHTA, CDR2 FQGTGA. The DNA of the CDR3 is TGTGCCAGCAGCCGGGACAGGGGAGAGACCCAGTACTTC. As protein: CASSRDRGETQYF.

The CDR3 here is CASSLGVAGGRETQYF. DNA for the CDR3: TGTGCCAGCAGCTTGGGGGTAGCGGGGGGCCGAGAGACCCAGTACTTC. V is TRBV5-5 and J is TRBJ2-5; 10 nucleotides match TRBD2. V shed 0 bases, J shed 4 bases, and the junction held 6 bases outside the gene matches. Germline V gene sequence: CDR1 SGHKS, CDR2 YYEKEE (reference sequence). The CDR3 contains 16 residues.

The chain recombines TRBV29-1 with TRBJ1-3; D remains unclear. This CDR3 is built from 12 residues. Trimming stripped 5 bases from V and 1 base from J, with 6 bases between. The germline CDR1 and CDR2 sequences are SQVTM and ANQGSEA. The CDR3 sequence is CSVRGSGNTIYF. For the CDR3, the DNA is TGCAGCGTTAGAGGGTCTGGAAACACCATATATTTT.

The chain links TRBV5-1 to TRBJ1-6; no reliable D call. Between the trimmed V and J ends, which lost 2 bases and 8 bases, there was a span of 8 bases. This CDR3 spans 13 amino acids. Germline CDR1 is SGHRS and CDR2 is YFSETQ. DNA of the CDR3: TGCGCCAGCAGCTTATCTGGAGATTCACCCCTCCACTTT. Its translation: CASSLSGDSPLHF. Combining the CDR3 with reference TRBV5-1 and TRBJ1-6 gives the whole variable domain KAGVTQTPRYLIKTRGQQVTLSCSPISGHRSVSWYQQTPGQGLQFLFEYFSETQRNKGNFPGRFSGRQFSNSRSEMNVSTLELGDSALYLCASSLSGDSPLHFGNGTRLTVT.

The chain couples TRBV7-9 to TRBJ1-5, with D perhaps matching TRBD1 (6 bases). V shed 5 bases and J shed 0 bases, with 14 bases lying between them. The CDR3 loop spans 16 amino acids. CDR1 SEHNR and CDR2 FQNEAQ come from the germline V gene (reference sequence). The CDR3 sequence is CASSSGGPYSNQPQHF. CDR3 DNA: TGTGCCAGCAGCAGCGGGGGCCCCTATAGCAATCAGCCCCAGCATTTT.

The CDR3 DNA sequence: TGTGCCAGCAGCCAAGGGAGGAATGAGCAGTTCTTC. Its protein product is CASSQGRNEQFF. This chain joins TRBV7-3 and TRBJ2-1; D is perhaps TRBD2 (6 bases). V was cut by 5 bases and J by 7 bases, with 9 bases left in between. Germline values: CDR1 SGHTA, CDR2 FQGTGA. The CDR3 contains 12 residues.

The chain uses TRBV5-5 and TRBJ1-2; D call uncertain. Trimming pared 2 bases from V and 8 bases from J, leaving 13 bases between. The CDR3 loop spans 13 amino acids. Per germline, CDR1 SGHKS and CDR2 YYEKEE (reference sequence). CDR3 bases: TGTGCCAGCAGCTTAATTCCGGCGGGGGGCTACACCTTC. It specifies CASSLIPAGGYTF.

The V gene is TRBV30, the J gene TRBJ2-6; tentative D call: TRBD2 (5 bases). The germline V gene has CDR1 GTSNPN and CDR2 SVGIG (reference sequence). Trimming shortened V by 2 bases and J by 0 bases, and 11 bases separated the two germline ends. The CDR3 extends over 16 amino acids. DNA for the CDR3: TGTGCCTGGAGTCCGGGGTTCTACTCTGGGGCCAACGTCCTGACTTTC. This codes for CAWSPGFYSGANVLTF.

V and J are TRBV9 and TRBJ2-3; TRBD2 matches 12 bases. With 0 bases clipped from V and 6 bases from J, the junction kept 8 bases outside the gene matches. The CDR3 has 17 amino acids. Per the germline V gene, CDR1 is SGDLS and CDR2 is YYNGEE. Here the CDR3 reads CASSVGLAGGLSDTQYF. Here the CDR3 DNA reads TGTGCCAGCAGCGTAGGGCTAGCGGGAGGGTTGAGCGATACGCAGTATTTT.

V usage is TRBV19 and J usage is TRBJ1-1, with 8 bases identical to TRBD1. The germline CDR1 and CDR2 sequences are LNHDA and SQIVND (reference sequence). CDR3 length: 15 amino acids. The J segment lost 6 bases and the V segment lost 3 bases, leaving 9 bases of the junction unmatched. This CDR3 is CASSIKSAGGSEAFF. The CDR3 coding sequence is TGTGCCAGTAGTATTAAATCCGCAGGGGGCTCTGAAGCTTTCTTT.

V gene TRBV28 combines with J gene TRBJ2-1; 9 bases match TRBD1. The junction had 7 bases not matched to a gene; V was cut back by 6 bases and J by 7 bases. The CDR3 length is 14 residues. The germline V gene has CDR1 MDHEN and CDR2 SYDVKM. The CDR3 reads CASRLGGTGNEQFF. The CDR3 nucleotides are TGTGCCAGCAGACTAGGAGGGACAGGGAATGAGCAGTTCTTC.

The chain couples TRBV9 to TRBJ2-2; D is undetermined. Germline V gene data show CDR1 as SGDLS and CDR2 as YYNGEE. CDR3 length equals 18 residues. Trimming took off 0 bases at V and 4 bases at J, with 19 bases between the two ends. The CDR3 spells CASSVDPPLPGGTGELFF. CDR3 nucleotide sequence: TGTGCCAGCAGCGTAGACCCCCCTTTACCCGGCGGCACCGGGGAGCTGTTTTTT.

The J gene is TRBJ2-7, the V gene TRBV11-2; TRBD2 agrees at 8 bases. Germline V gene sequence: CDR1 SGHAT, CDR2 FQNNGV. Losses at the gene ends were 6 bases for V and 7 bases for J; bases not matched to a gene: 17. This CDR3 region has 16 residues. CDR3 residues: CASRPLRGLVSGEQYF. The CDR3 region has the DNA TGTGCCAGCAGACCCTTACGGGGACTAGTGTCAGGAGAGCAGTACTTC.

The V call is TRBV28, the J call TRBJ2-1; D not certain. Trimming removed 4 bases at V and 9 bases at J, with 13 bases between. CDR3 length equals 13 residues. Germline CDR1 MDHEN, CDR2 SYDVKM. CDR3 sequence (DNA): TGTGCCAGCAGTTCCTCCCTCCCGGGTGAGCAGTTCTTC. Translating it yields CASSSSLPGEQFF.

The chain links TRBV5-1 to TRBJ1-6; 9 positions agree with TRBD1. This CDR3 comprises 17 residues. The V gene's germline CDR1 is SGHRS and CDR2 YFSETQ. The V and J ends lost 3 bases and 2 bases, in that order; junction bases with no gene match: 6. The CDR3 loop reads CASSSGTGNPYNSPLHF. CDR3 sequence (DNA): TGCGCCAGCAGCTCTGGGACAGGGAACCCCTATAATTCACCCCTCCACTTT.

This clone has more than one count but fewer than ten. The CDR3 is CASSIRGTNQPQHF. CDR3 nucleotide sequence: TGTGCCAGTAGTATTAGGGGGACGAATCAGCCCCAGCATTTT. The V call is TRBV19, the J call TRBJ1-5; the D gene is possibly TRBD1 (6 bases). Germline loops: CDR1 LNHDA, CDR2 SQIVND (reference sequence). Deletions cut 3 bases from V and 4 bases from J, with 10 bases between. The CDR3 sequence is 14 residues long.

The V and J genes are TRBV4-2 and TRBJ2-2; 7 nucleotides align to TRBD1. In germline, CDR1 is LGHNA, CDR2 YNFKEQ. The V segment lost 3 bases and the J segment 4 bases; nucleotides outside the gene matches: 11. The CDR3 loop spans 17 amino acids. Here the CDR3 DNA reads TGTGCCAGCAGCCAGGAGACGCAGGGGGTTGGCACCGGGGAGCTGTTTTTT. Amino acids: CASSQETQGVGTGELFF.

The rearrangement links TRBV6-4 to TRBJ1-5; D remains unclear. The CDR3 spans 13 residues. Deletions cut 2 bases from V and 6 bases from J, with 8 bases between. Per germline, CDR1 MRHNA and CDR2 SNTAGT. CDR3 protein: CASSDNEGQPQHF. In DNA form, the CDR3 reads TGTGCCAGCAGTGACAACGAGGGTCAGCCCCAGCATTTT.

This chain joins TRBV30 and TRBJ2-5, with a tentative D call TRBD1 (5 bases). The V gene lost 1 base and the J gene lost 5 bases, with 8 bases spanning the gap. Germline CDR1 reads GTSNPN; CDR2 reads SVGIG (reference sequence). The CDR3 loop spans 12 amino acids. CDR3 nucleotide sequence: TGTGCCTGGAGTGCCAGGGATGAGACCCAGTACTTC. This sequence encodes CAWSARDETQYF.

This clone was seen just once. The V gene is TRBV10-3, the J gene TRBJ2-1; 9 bases are a match to TRBD2. Germline CDR1 is ENHRY and CDR2 is SYGVKD. This CDR3 contains 13 residues. V was clipped by 9 bases and J by 7 bases; unmatched bases: 7. The DNA for the CDR3 is TGTGCCATATTGACTAGCGGAGGGAATGAGCAGTTCTTC. Translation: CAILTSGGNEQFF.

The chain combines TRBV28 with TRBJ2-3; D unresolved. V lost 6 bases, J lost 4 bases, and 5 bases lay in between. CDR1 is MDHEN and CDR2 is SYDVKM in the germline V gene. The CDR3 is 11 residues long. CDR3 amino acids: CASRHADTQYF. The CDR3 region has the DNA TGTGCCAGCAGACACGCAGATACGCAGTATTTT.